This T cell receptor beta chain was obtained from a study of T cells after yellow fever vaccination. Overall study findings and caveats: The study re-detected most primary-vaccination clones after the booster (approximately 96% CD4, 85% to 90% CD8).

Ten or more counts support this clonotype. Its specificity is not known. Per germline, CDR1 MNHEY and CDR2 SMNVEV (reference sequence). This CDR3 comprises 14 residues. Trimming at V came to 6 bases and at J to 9 bases, leaving 8 bases not matched to a gene. TCRdb fed the 5' RACE reads into MiXCR, producing one record per CDR3 protein. The data contain hundreds of thousands of distinct CDR3 sequences, about 12% of them singletons. The receptor was derived from a young man who received the YFV17D yellow fever vaccine. The sample in question was PBMCs, obtained on the day of the yellow fever booster vaccination. V and J are TRBV27 and TRBJ1-5, with 10 bases identical to TRBD1. CDR3 coding DNA: TGTGCCAGCAGCCGCGGGACAGGGGAGCGGCCCCAGCATTTT. As protein: CASSRGTGERPQHF.